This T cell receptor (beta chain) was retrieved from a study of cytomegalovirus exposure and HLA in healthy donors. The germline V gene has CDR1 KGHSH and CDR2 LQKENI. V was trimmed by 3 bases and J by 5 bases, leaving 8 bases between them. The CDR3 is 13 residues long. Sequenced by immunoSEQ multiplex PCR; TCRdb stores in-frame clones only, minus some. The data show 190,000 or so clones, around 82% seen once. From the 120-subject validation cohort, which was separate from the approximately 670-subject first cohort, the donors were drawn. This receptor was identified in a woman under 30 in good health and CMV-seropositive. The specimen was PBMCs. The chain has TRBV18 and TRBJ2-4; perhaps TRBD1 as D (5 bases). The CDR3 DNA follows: TGTGCCAGCTCACCGGGGCACCAAAACATTCAGTACTTC. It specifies CASSPGHQNIQYF.